These T cell receptor beta chains were read from a single sample in a study of T-cell reconstitution after alpha-beta-depleted transplantation in children. One entry per CDR3 protein, called by TCRdb with MiXCR from the PCR reads. Found here are hundreds of thousands of distinct CDR3 sequences, under 13% of them singletons; the top ten hold about 28%. The sequencing used PBMCs, collected before TCRalphabeta/CD19-depleted stem cell transplant. All receptors come from a child less than two years old with acute myeloid leukemia, due to receive a stem cell transplant. The CDR3 runs from the conserved cysteine through the conserved F or W. The D gene is left open where the match is weak.

d_call: TRBD2; v_call: TRBV2; j_call: TRBJ2-5; cdr3_aa: CATREASAGGAQYF
d_call: -; v_call: TRBV10-3; j_call: TRBJ2-7; cdr3_aa: CAINRDLTYEQYF
d_call: TRBD1; v_call: TRBV5-4; j_call: TRBJ1-2; cdr3_aa: CASSLYLRGRDYGYTF
d_call: TRBD1; v_call: TRBV28; j_call: TRBJ2-7; cdr3_aa: CASSGPGTGGRGQYF
d_call: TRBD2; v_call: TRBV4-1; j_call: TRBJ2-2; cdr3_aa: CASSHLRTSGGAETGELFF
d_call: TRBD2; v_call: TRBV6-5; j_call: TRBJ2-3; cdr3_aa: CASRISGNTDTQYF
d_call: -; v_call: TRBV3-1; j_call: TRBJ2-3; cdr3_aa: CASSQDSPLSLPSTDTQYF
d_call: -; v_call: TRBV20-1; j_call: TRBJ2-3; cdr3_aa: CSAPRGARTDTQYF
d_call: -; v_call: TRBV7-2; j_call: TRBJ2-7; cdr3_aa: CASSLAVGTRKQYF
d_call: -; v_call: TRBV9; j_call: TRBJ1-2; cdr3_aa: CAGSGGPPGYNGYTF
d_call: -; v_call: TRBV5-1; j_call: TRBJ1-4; cdr3_aa: CASNQDSGEKLFF
d_call: -; v_call: TRBV20-1; j_call: TRBJ2-1; cdr3_aa: CSARLAINEQFF
d_call: -; v_call: TRBV7-7; j_call: TRBJ1-4; cdr3_aa: CASSLDRGEKLFF
d_call: TRBD2; v_call: TRBV7-2; j_call: TRBJ2-2; cdr3_aa: CASTGGSNTGELFF
d_call: -; v_call: TRBV5-1; j_call: TRBJ2-2; cdr3_aa: CASSLGRGLTGELFF
d_call: -; v_call: TRBV28; j_call: TRBJ2-5; cdr3_aa: CASTTDYQETQYF
d_call: -; v_call: TRBV7-9; j_call: TRBJ2-1; cdr3_aa: CASSPSGESYNEQFF
d_call: -; v_call: TRBV7-2; j_call: TRBJ1-1; cdr3_aa: CASSLEMRGRTEAFF
d_call: TRBD2; v_call: TRBV20-1; j_call: TRBJ2-2; cdr3_aa: CSAGIAGQNTGELFF
d_call: -; v_call: TRBV10-2; j_call: TRBJ2-3; cdr3_aa: CASSAGQRKGGTDTQYF
d_call: -; v_call: TRBV5-6; j_call: TRBJ1-1; cdr3_aa: CASSLGGGTEAFF
d_call: TRBD1; v_call: TRBV12-3/TRBV12-4; j_call: TRBJ1-2; cdr3_aa: CASRMGQNYGYTF
d_call: -; v_call: TRBV15; j_call: TRBJ2-1; cdr3_aa: CATSRDITYFDNEQFF
d_call: TRBD1; v_call: TRBV5-1; j_call: TRBJ1-1; cdr3_aa: CASSLGPGTGVGAFF
d_call: -; v_call: TRBV7-8; j_call: TRBJ1-1; cdr3_aa: CASSLVRSMNTEAFF
d_call: TRBD1; v_call: TRBV10-3; j_call: TRBJ2-3; cdr3_aa: CAISEWRQGASDTQYF
d_call: TRBD2; v_call: TRBV5-1; j_call: TRBJ2-1; cdr3_aa: CASSKAGYNEQFF
d_call: -; v_call: TRBV12-3/TRBV12-4; j_call: TRBJ1-3; cdr3_aa: CATATVAGNTIYF
d_call: -; v_call: TRBV10-3; j_call: TRBJ1-5; cdr3_aa: CATCSSNNQPQHF
d_call: TRBD2; v_call: TRBV12-3/TRBV12-4; j_call: TRBJ2-1; cdr3_aa: CASSSRLAGVRGQFF
d_call: -; v_call: TRBV19; j_call: TRBJ1-6; cdr3_aa: CASSIGLQNSPLHF
d_call: -; v_call: TRBV29-1; j_call: TRBJ1-3; cdr3_aa: CSGKTVGESGNTIYF
d_call: -; v_call: TRBV21-1; j_call: TRBJ2-6; cdr3_aa: CASSNSTGKSPGANVLTF
d_call: -; v_call: TRBV6-5; j_call: TRBJ2-6; cdr3_aa: CASSYSGGLGANVLTF
d_call: TRBD1; v_call: TRBV29-1; j_call: TRBJ1-5; cdr3_aa: CSVEETGGNQPQHF
d_call: -; v_call: TRBV5-1; j_call: TRBJ2-5; cdr3_aa: CASSNGQVQETQYF
d_call: -; v_call: TRBV6-1; j_call: TRBJ2-7; cdr3_aa: CASSDEPGTSYYEQYF
d_call: -; v_call: TRBV5-1; j_call: TRBJ1-1; cdr3_aa: CASSSNPNTEAFF
d_call: TRBD1; v_call: TRBV5-1; j_call: TRBJ2-7; cdr3_aa: CASSFQGAHDEQYF
d_call: TRBD1; v_call: TRBV20-1; j_call: TRBJ2-7; cdr3_aa: CSARTGTSEQYF
d_call: -; v_call: TRBV7-2; j_call: TRBJ2-1; cdr3_aa: CASSLALGGNEQFF
d_call: TRBD2; v_call: TRBV4-1; j_call: TRBJ2-7; cdr3_aa: CASRRLAGEGYEQYF
d_call: -; v_call: TRBV7-8; j_call: TRBJ2-3; cdr3_aa: CASSLKGDTQYF
d_call: -; v_call: TRBV5-1; j_call: TRBJ1-6; cdr3_aa: CASSPGWGNSPLHF
d_call: -; v_call: TRBV27; j_call: TRBJ1-3; cdr3_aa: CASSPEKGRCSGNTIYF
d_call: TRBD2; v_call: TRBV24-1; j_call: TRBJ2-2; cdr3_aa: CATSDPTSGRTGELFF
d_call: TRBD1; v_call: TRBV28; j_call: TRBJ1-1; cdr3_aa: CASSPGGAFYTEAFF
d_call: TRBD2; v_call: TRBV5-1; j_call: TRBJ2-1; cdr3_aa: CASSPRTRSFNEQFF
d_call: -; v_call: TRBV28; j_call: TRBJ1-2; cdr3_aa: CASSPRGVFYGYTF
d_call: -; v_call: TRBV12-3/TRBV12-4; j_call: TRBJ1-2; cdr3_aa: CASSTPGRTEGYTF
d_call: TRBD1; v_call: TRBV24-1; j_call: TRBJ2-3; cdr3_aa: CATSDLQGVGTDTQYF
d_call: TRBD2; v_call: TRBV20-1; j_call: TRBJ2-7; cdr3_aa: CSAVSGRSEQYF
d_call: -; v_call: TRBV29-1; j_call: TRBJ1-4; cdr3_aa: CSVNADTGNEKLFF
d_call: TRBD2; v_call: TRBV7-2; j_call: TRBJ2-7; cdr3_aa: CASSPTGGASYEQYF
d_call: TRBD2; v_call: TRBV7-2; j_call: TRBJ2-1; cdr3_aa: CASSYPSGGPYNEQFF
d_call: TRBD2; v_call: TRBV5-1; j_call: TRBJ2-2; cdr3_aa: CASSLVAGVVAGELFF